This is a list of T cell receptor beta chains from one sample in a study of somatic mutations in cytotoxic T cells in rheumatoid arthritis. Sequenced by immunoSEQ multiplex PCR; TCRdb stores in-frame clones only, minus some. The data show some 40,000 clones, 70% to 85% seen once. Sequencing was carried out using CD8+ T cells sorted from blood. The receptors come from a man aged 35 to 55 in good health. The CDR3 runs from the conserved cysteine through the conserved F or W. A D gene is named only where the DNA matches it firmly. Rows may omit the clone size; those that give it use once, few, many or a size class.

J: TRBJ1-1
D: TRBD1
V: TRBV28
size: -
CDR3: CASSLWAGGDTEAFF
DNA: TGTGCCAGCAGTTTATGGGCAGGGGGAGATACTGAAGCTTTCTTT

J: TRBJ2-7
D: -
V: TRBV7-6
size: -
CDR3: CASSPGSGYYEQYF
DNA: TGTGCCAGCAGCCCGGGGAGCGGCTACTACGAGCAGTACTTC

J: TRBJ1-1
D: -
V: TRBV5-6
size: -
CDR3: CASSLGGLDTEAFF
DNA: TGTGCCAGCAGCTTGGGGGGGCTGGACACTGAAGCTTTCTTT

J: TRBJ2-1
D: TRBD2
V: TRBV7-3
size: once
CDR3: CASSLGTSGSNEQFF
DNA: TGTGCCAGCAGCTTAGGGACTAGCGGGAGCAATGAGCAGTTCTTC

J: TRBJ2-7
D: -
V: TRBV11-2
size: -
CDR3: CASSSLTGLTSYEQYF
DNA: TGTGCCAGCAGCTCGTTAACCGGACTTACCTCCTACGAGCAGTACTTC

J: TRBJ2-5
D: TRBD1
V: TRBV11-2
size: -
CDR3: CASSLDRTGGQETQYF
DNA: TGTGCCAGCAGCTTAGATAGGACAGGGGGTCAAGAGACCCAGTACTTC

J: TRBJ2-6
D: -
V: TRBV6-1
size: -
CDR3: CASIKTGSGANVLTF
DNA: TGTGCCAGCATCAAAACAGGGTCTGGGGCCAACGTCCTGACTTTC

J: TRBJ2-7
D: TRBD2
V: TRBV6-5
size: -
CDR3: CASSPLASGVYEQYF
DNA: TGTGCCAGCAGTCCCCTGGCTAGCGGGGTGTACGAGCAGTACTTC

J: TRBJ2-1
D: -
V: TRBV14
size: -
CDR3: CASSQVGDSYNEQFF
DNA: TGTGCCAGCAGCCAAGTAGGGGACTCCTACAATGAGCAGTTCTTC

J: TRBJ2-7
D: TRBD1
V: TRBV4-2
size: -
CDR3: CASSQEGQGASSGPSYEQYF
DNA: TGTGCCAGCAGCCAAGAGGGACAGGGGGCTTCTAGCGGTCCCTCCTACGAGCAGTACTTC

J: TRBJ2-2
D: TRBD2
V: TRBV19
size: -
CDR3: CASSISAGGPYSGELFF
DNA: TGTGCCAGTAGTATCTCAGCGGGAGGGCCTTATTCCGGGGAGCTGTTTTTT

J: TRBJ1-5
D: TRBD1
V: TRBV7-2
size: -
CDR3: CASSPGQSSNQPQHF
DNA: TGTGCCAGCAGCCCGGGACAGTCGAGCAATCAGCCCCAGCATTTT

J: TRBJ2-5
D: TRBD2
V: TRBV4-2
size: -
CDR3: CASSQAESEALAGEETQYF
DNA: TGTGCCAGCAGCCAAGCGGAGTCGGAGGCCCTAGCGGGAGAAGAGACCCAGTACTTC

J: TRBJ2-2
D: -
V: TRBV25-1
size: few
CDR3: CASSELLDTGELFF
DNA: TGTGCCAGCAGTGAACTATTGGACACCGGGGAGCTGTTTTTT

J: TRBJ2-3
D: -
V: TRBV28
size: -
CDR3: CASSLGRGTDTQYF
DNA: TGTGCCAGCAGTTTAGGCCGCGGCACAGATACGCAGTATTTT

J: TRBJ2-7
D: -
V: TRBV11-2
size: -
CDR3: CASSLVGGTHSYEQYF
DNA: TGTGCCAGCAGCTTAGTCGGCGGGACGCACTCCTACGAGCAGTACTTC

J: TRBJ2-7
D: -
V: TRBV5-4
size: -
CDR3: CASSVGREQYF
DNA: TGTGCCAGCAGCGTCGGACGGGAGCAGTACTTC

J: TRBJ1-1
D: TRBD1
V: TRBV6-5
size: once
CDR3: CASSLGQGNTEAFF
DNA: TGTGCCAGCAGTCTCGGACAGGGGAACACTGAAGCTTTCTTT

J: TRBJ1-2
D: -
V: TRBV6-5
size: -
CDR3: CASSYSSLRGYTF
DNA: TGTGCCAGCAGTTACTCATCGCTGCGAGGCTACACCTTC

J: TRBJ2-2
D: -
V: TRBV4-3
size: -
CDR3: CASSQDPPGAYTGELFF
DNA: TGCGCCAGCAGCCAAGATCCCCCAGGGGCGTATACCGGGGAGCTGTTTTTT

J: TRBJ2-7
D: TRBD1
V: TRBV2
size: -
CDR3: CATPGTGSEQYF
DNA: TGTGCCACCCCGGGGACAGGGTCCGAGCAGTACTTC

J: TRBJ2-7
D: TRBD2
V: TRBV7-3
size: -
CDR3: CASSSLASAYEQYF
DNA: TGTGCCAGCAGCTCACTAGCGTCCGCCTACGAGCAGTACTTC

J: TRBJ2-3
D: -
V: TRBV27
size: -
CDR3: CASSLLPSTDTQYF
DNA: TGTGCCAGCAGTTTATTACCCAGCACAGATACGCAGTATTTT

J: TRBJ2-1
D: TRBD2
V: TRBV5-1
size: -
CDR3: CASSLEGMGLAYNEQFF
DNA: TGCGCCAGCAGCTTGGAAGGGATGGGACTAGCGTACAATGAGCAGTTCTTC

J: TRBJ2-1
D: TRBD2
V: TRBV10-1
size: -
CDR3: CASSPGLAGASYNEQFF
DNA: TGCGCCAGCAGTCCAGGACTAGCGGGGGCCTCCTACAATGAGCAGTTCTTC

J: TRBJ2-7
D: TRBD2
V: TRBV19
size: -
CDR3: CASSLAGVQDYEQYF
DNA: TGTGCCAGTAGTTTAGCGGGAGTCCAAGATTACGAGCAGTACTTC

J: TRBJ2-1
D: -
V: TRBV14
size: once
CDR3: CASSHHFEQFF
DNA: TGTGCCAGCAGCCATCACTTTGAGCAGTTCTTC

J: TRBJ2-1
D: TRBD2
V: TRBV7-9
size: -
CDR3: CASSPSAGAGNEQFF
DNA: TGTGCCAGCAGTCCTAGTGCGGGAGCGGGCAATGAGCAGTTCTTC

J: TRBJ2-4
D: -
V: TRBV30
size: -
CDR3: CAWSVPREVKNIQYF
DNA: TGTGCCTGGAGTGTACCCAGGGAGGTCAAAAACATTCAGTACTTC

J: TRBJ2-7
D: TRBD1
V: TRBV5-1
size: -
CDR3: CASSSGTGSNEQYF
DNA: TGCGCCAGCAGCTCAGGGACAGGGAGCAACGAGCAGTACTTC

J: TRBJ2-2
D: -
V: TRBV9
size: -
CDR3: CASSVSTGVTGELFF
DNA: TGTGCCAGCAGCGTCTCAACGGGAGTGACCGGGGAGCTGTTTTTT